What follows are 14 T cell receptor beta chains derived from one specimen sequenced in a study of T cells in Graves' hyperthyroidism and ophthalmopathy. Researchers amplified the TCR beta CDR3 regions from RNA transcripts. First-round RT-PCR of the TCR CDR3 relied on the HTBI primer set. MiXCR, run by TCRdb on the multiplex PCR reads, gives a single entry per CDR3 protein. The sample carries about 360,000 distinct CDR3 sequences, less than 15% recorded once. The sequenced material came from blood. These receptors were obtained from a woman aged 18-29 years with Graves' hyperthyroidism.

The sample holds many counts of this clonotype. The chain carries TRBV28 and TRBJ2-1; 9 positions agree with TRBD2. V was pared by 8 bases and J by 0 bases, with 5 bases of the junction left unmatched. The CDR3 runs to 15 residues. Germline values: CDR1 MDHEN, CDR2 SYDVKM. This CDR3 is CASDGLAPSYNEQFF. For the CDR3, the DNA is TGTGCCAGCGACGGACTAGCGCCCTCCTACAATGAGCAGTTCTTC. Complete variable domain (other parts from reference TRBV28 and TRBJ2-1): DVKVTQSSRYLVKRTGEKVFLECVQDMDHENMFWYRQDPGLGLRLIYFSYDVKMKEKGDIPEGYSVSREKKERFSLILESASTNQTSMYLCASDGLAPSYNEQFFGPGTRLTVL.

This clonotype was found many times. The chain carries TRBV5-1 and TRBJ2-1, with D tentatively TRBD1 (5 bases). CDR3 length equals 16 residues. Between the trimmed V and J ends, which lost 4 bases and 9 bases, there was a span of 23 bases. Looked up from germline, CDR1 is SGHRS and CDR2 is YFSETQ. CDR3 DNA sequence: TGCGCCAGCAGCCCGGAACAGGCCTCAGCTTGGGGTGAGCAGTTCTTC. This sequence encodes CASSPEQASAWGEQFF.

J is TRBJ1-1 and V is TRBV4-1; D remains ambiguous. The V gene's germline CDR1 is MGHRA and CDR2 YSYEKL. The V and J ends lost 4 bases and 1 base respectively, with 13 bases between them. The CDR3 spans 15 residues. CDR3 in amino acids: CASSRQTWKNTEAFF. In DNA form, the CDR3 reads TGCGCCAGCAGCCGACAAACGTGGAAGAACACTGAAGCTTTCTTT.

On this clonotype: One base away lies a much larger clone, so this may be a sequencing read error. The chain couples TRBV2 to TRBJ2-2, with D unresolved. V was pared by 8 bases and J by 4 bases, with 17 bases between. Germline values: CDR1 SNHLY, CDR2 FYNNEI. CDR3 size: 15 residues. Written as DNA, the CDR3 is TGTGCCAGCTCTTTACTTCAAGGAACCACCGGGGAGCTGTTTTTT. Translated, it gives CASSLLQGTTGELFF.

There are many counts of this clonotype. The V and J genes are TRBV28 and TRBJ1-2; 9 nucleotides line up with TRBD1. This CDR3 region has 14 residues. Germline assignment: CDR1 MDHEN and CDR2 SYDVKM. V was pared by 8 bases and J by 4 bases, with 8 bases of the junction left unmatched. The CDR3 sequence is CASLSGQGTYGYTF. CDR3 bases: TGTGCCAGCCTTTCTGGACAGGGGACCTATGGCTACACCTTC.

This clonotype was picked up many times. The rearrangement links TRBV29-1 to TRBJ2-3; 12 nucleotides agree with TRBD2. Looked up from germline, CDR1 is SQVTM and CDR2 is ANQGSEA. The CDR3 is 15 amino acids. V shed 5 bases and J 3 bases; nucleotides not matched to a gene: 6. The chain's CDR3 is CSVPTTSGSTDTQYF. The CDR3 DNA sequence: TGCAGCGTTCCCACGACTAGCGGGAGTACAGATACGCAGTATTTT.

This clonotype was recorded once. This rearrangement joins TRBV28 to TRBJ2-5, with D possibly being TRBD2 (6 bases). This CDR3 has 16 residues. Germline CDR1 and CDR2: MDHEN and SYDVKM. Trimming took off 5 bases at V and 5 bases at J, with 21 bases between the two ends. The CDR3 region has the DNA TGTGCCAGCAGTGGGGGTGACGGAGGGGTTTGGGAGACCCAGTACTTC. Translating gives CASSGGDGGVWETQYF.

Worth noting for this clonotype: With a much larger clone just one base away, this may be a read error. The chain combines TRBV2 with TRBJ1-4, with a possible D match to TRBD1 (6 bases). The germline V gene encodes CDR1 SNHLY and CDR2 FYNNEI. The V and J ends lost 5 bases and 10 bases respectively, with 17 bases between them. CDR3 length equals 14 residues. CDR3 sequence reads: CASSKGGGGGKLFF. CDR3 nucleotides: TGTGCCAGCAGTAAAGGAGGGGGGGGTGGAAAACTGTTTTTT.

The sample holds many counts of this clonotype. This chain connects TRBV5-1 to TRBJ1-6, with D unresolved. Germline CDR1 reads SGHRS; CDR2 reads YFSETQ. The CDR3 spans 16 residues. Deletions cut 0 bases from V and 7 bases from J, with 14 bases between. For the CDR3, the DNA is TGCGCCAGCAGCTTGGAAGGCGGAGGGCGAAATTCACCCCTCCACTTT. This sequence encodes CASSLEGGGRNSPLHF.

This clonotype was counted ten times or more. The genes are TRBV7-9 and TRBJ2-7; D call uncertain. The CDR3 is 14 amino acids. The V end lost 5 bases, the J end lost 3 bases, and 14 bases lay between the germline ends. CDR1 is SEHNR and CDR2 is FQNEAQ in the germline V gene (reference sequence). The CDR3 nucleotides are TGTGCCAGCAGCGTAGACCAAATCAACTACGAGCAGTACTTC. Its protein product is CASSVDQINYEQYF.

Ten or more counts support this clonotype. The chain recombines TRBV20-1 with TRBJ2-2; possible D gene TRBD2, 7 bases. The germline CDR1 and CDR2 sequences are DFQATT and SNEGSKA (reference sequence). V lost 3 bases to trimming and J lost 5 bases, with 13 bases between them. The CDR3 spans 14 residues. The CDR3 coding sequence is TGCAGTGCTAGGGAGGGGGGAGGGACCGGGGAGCTGTTTTTT. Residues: CSAREGGGTGELFF.

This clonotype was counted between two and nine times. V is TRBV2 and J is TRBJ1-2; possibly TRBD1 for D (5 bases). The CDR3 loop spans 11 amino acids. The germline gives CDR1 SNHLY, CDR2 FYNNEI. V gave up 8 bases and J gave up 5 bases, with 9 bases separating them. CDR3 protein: CASWGRYGYTF. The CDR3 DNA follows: TGTGCCAGCTGGGGGAGATATGGCTACACCTTC. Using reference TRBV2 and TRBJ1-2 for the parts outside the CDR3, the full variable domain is EPEVTQTPSHQVTQMGQEVILRCVPISNHLYFYWYRQILGQKVEFLVSFYNNEISEKSEIFDDQFSVERPDGSNFTLKIRSTKLEDSAMYFCASWGRYGYTFGSGTRLTVV.

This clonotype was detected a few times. The CDR3 reads CASTSGGADTQYF. CDR3 sequence (DNA): TGTGCCAGCACCTCAGGGGGCGCAGATACGCAGTATTTT. V usage is TRBV5-4 and J usage is TRBJ2-3; 8 bases map to TRBD1. Trimming removed 6 bases from V and 4 bases from J; junction bases left unmatched: 4. Germline CDR1 and CDR2: SGHNT and YYREEE (reference sequence). The CDR3 extends over 13 amino acids. The variable domain in full, with the rest retrieved from reference TRBV5-4 and TRBJ2-3, is ETGVTQSPTHLIKTRGQQVTLRCSSQSGHNTVSWYQQALGQGPQFIFQYYREEENGRGNFPPRFSGLQFPNYSSELNVNALELDDSALYLCASTSGGADTQYFGPGTRLTVL.

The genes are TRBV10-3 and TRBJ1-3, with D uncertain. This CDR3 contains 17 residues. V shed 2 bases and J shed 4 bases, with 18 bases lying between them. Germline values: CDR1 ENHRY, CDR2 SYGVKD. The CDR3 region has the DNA TGTGCCATCAGTGAGCTGACTCCCTATGGACGAGGAAACACCATATATTTT. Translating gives CAISELTPYGRGNTIYF.